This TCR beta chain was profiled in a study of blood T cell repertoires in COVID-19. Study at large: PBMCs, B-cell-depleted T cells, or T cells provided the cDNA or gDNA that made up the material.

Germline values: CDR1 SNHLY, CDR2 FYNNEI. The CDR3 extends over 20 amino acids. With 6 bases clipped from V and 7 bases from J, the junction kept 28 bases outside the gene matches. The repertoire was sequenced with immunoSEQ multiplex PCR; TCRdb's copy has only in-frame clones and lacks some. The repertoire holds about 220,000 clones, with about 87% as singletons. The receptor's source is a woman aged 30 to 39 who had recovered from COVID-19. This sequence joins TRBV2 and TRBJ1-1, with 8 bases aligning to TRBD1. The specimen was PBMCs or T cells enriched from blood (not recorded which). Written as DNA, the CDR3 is TGTGCCAGCAGCGTGGGTGGTTCGGGTGTTACCTTGGACAGGGCGGATGAAGCTTTCTTT. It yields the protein CASSVGGSGVTLDRADEAFF.